This T cell receptor beta chain was captured by sequencing in a study of blood T cells in healthy people across ages. Across the whole study: Per two T cells, about one barcoded beta molecule was captured through template switching. General study points: Whereas aged donors had fewer naive CD4+ cells, long-lived donors had more of them and higher diversity.

This clonotype was found a few times. The antigen remains undetermined. CDR1 is SGHRS and CDR2 is YFSETQ in the germline V gene. V dropped 0 bases and J dropped 5 bases, with 11 bases sitting between them. There are 15 residues in the CDR3. It was with a sample-barcoded 5' primer and a J-beta primer mix that a second PCR of roughly 7 to 12 cycles was run. Every single cDNA molecule received a tag from a template-switch adaptor with 12 random nucleotides. TCRdb called the 5' RACE reads again in MiXCR, with one record for every CDR3 protein. The sample shows 650,000 to 1,000,000 distinct CDR3 sequences, under 40% of them seen only once. They isolated at least 7 million PBMCs from each sample.

The J gene is TRBJ2-2, the V gene TRBV5-1, with D perhaps matching TRBD1 (6 bases). The clonotype was recovered from a young man in good health. Sequencing was performed on blood. The CDR3 region is CASSLGTGRTGELFF. DNA for the CDR3: TGCGCCAGCAGCTTGGGCACAGGGCGGACCGGGGAGCTGTTTTTT.